The 29 T cell receptor beta chains given below trace back to one sample, sequenced in a study of cytomegalovirus exposure and HLA in healthy donors (dated by TCRdb to about 2017). To prepare the library, the immunoSEQ multiplex PCR assay was applied. For the multiplex PCR, a mixture combining 60 forward primers for TCR Vbeta segments and 13 reverse primers for TCR Jbeta segments was used. The table comes from immuneACCESS by way of TCRdb, which keeps in-frame sequences with V and J called. Part of the clones is missing from these tables; in studies checked, under half for an unresolved V gene and the rest for unknown reasons. The table of this sample itemizes around 50,000 clones. The ten top clones hold roughly 17% of the sample. Specimen: PBMCs. These receptors were taken from a male donor in good health and CMV-seronegative.

The rearrangement joins TRBV7-2 to TRBJ1-3; D is unclear. The germline V and J ends were trimmed by 1 base and 2 bases, with 15 bases remaining between them. This CDR3 has 17 amino acids. The germline V gene encodes CDR1 SGHTA and CDR2 FQGNSA. The CDR3 DNA reads TGTGCCAGCAGCTTAGGAGTCGCTCGTGAGACTGGAAACACCATATATTTT. It codes for CASSLGVARETGNTIYF.

The rearrangement links TRBV4-3 to TRBJ1-4; possibly TRBD1 for D (5 bases). The germline gives CDR1 LGHNA, CDR2 YSLEER. V was cut by 0 bases and J by 8 bases, with 10 bases left in between. CDR3 length: 14 amino acids. CDR3 nucleotide sequence: TGCGCCAGCAGCCAAGAACAGGTCGGCGAAAAACTGTTTTTT. This encodes CASSQEQVGEKLFF.

The chain couples TRBV11-2 to TRBJ2-1, with D maybe TRBD1 (5 bases). The germline V gene has CDR1 SGHAT and CDR2 FQNNGV. CDR3 length: 14 residues. Trimming removed 4 bases from V and 7 bases from J, with 14 bases in between. CDR3 residues: CASSSPGLRNEQFF. CDR3 bases: TGTGCCAGCAGCTCCCCAGGGTTGAGGAATGAGCAGTTCTTC.

The genes are TRBV29-1 and TRBJ2-3, with D tentatively TRBD2 (5 bases). With 1 base removed from V and 5 bases from J, the gap between germline ends came to 10 bases. Germline CDR1 and CDR2: SQVTM and ANQGSEA. This CDR3 is built from 13 residues. The CDR3 is CSVEVLAKDTQYF. In DNA, the CDR3 is TGCAGCGTTGAAGTGTTAGCGAAAGATACGCAGTATTTT.

With regard to this clone: One junction end does not reproduce the germline sequence, and a read error may be involved. This chain connects TRBV6-1 to TRBJ1-1, with no clear D. This CDR3 region has 13 residues. Looked up from germline, CDR1 is MNHNS and CDR2 is SASEGT. The CDR3 bases are TGTGCCAGCAGCGAAGTGGGCTTAACTGAAGCTTTCTTT. Encoded protein: CASSEVGLTEAFF.

This chain connects TRBV30 to TRBJ2-7; 7 bases map to TRBD1. The V and J ends lost 2 bases and 0 bases, in that order; junction bases with no gene match: 4. This CDR3 has 14 amino acids. Germline CDR1 GTSNPN, CDR2 SVGIG (reference sequence). The CDR3 loop is CAWSKRQGSYEQYF. CDR3 in DNA: TGTGCCTGGAGTAAAAGACAGGGCTCCTACGAGCAGTACTTC.

The chain employs TRBV9 and TRBJ1-4; 9 nucleotides align to TRBD1. Per germline, CDR1 SGDLS and CDR2 YYNGEE. With V trimmed by 3 bases and J by 8 bases, 8 bases remained unmatched. CDR3 length equals 15 residues. DNA of the CDR3: TGTGCCAGCAGCGCCGGGACAGGGTTGTGGGAAAAACTGTTTTTT. Translation: CASSAGTGLWEKLFF.

V usage is TRBV6-6 and J usage is TRBJ2-7; possibly TRBD2 for D (5 bases). V lost 2 bases to trimming and J lost 3 bases, with 11 bases between them. CDR1 is MNHNY and CDR2 is SVGAGI in the germline V gene (reference sequence). The CDR3 is 14 amino acids. CDR3 residues: CASSYGSGFYEQYF. CDR3 coding DNA: TGTGCCAGCAGTTACGGATCGGGGTTCTACGAGCAGTACTTC.

The chain couples TRBV6-5 to TRBJ1-6; perhaps TRBD1 as D (5 bases). CDR1 and CDR2 (germline): MNHEY, SVGAGI. The CDR3 is 16 amino acids. Trimming shortened V by 0 bases and J by 8 bases, and 14 bases separated the two germline ends. The CDR3 sequence is CASSYSIGVRHSPLHF. CDR3 sequence (DNA): TGTGCCAGCAGTTACTCGATAGGGGTCAGGCATTCACCCCTCCACTTT.

The chain has TRBV28 and TRBJ1-4; the match to TRBD1 covers 9 bases. Germline lookup yields CDR1 MDHEN and CDR2 SYDVKM. This CDR3 spans 20 amino acids. V gave up 0 bases and J gave up 1 base; unmatched junction bases: 12. For the CDR3, the DNA is TGTGCCAGCAGTTTATGGATCCGGGACAGGGACCCTGAAACTAATGAAAAACTGTTTTTT. This sequence encodes CASSLWIRDRDPETNEKLFF.

This chain connects TRBV5-1 to TRBJ1-2; 9 bases are a match to TRBD1. The CDR3 contains 17 residues. Germline trimming cut 7 bases from V and 7 bases from J; bases unmatched to any gene: 20. From germline, CDR1 is SGHRS and CDR2 YFSETQ. CDR3 amino acids: CASAVWLAGQGSAGYTF. The DNA for the CDR3 is TGCGCCAGCGCGGTTTGGCTCGCGGGACAGGGATCTGCTGGCTACACCTTC.

The chain employs TRBV5-1 and TRBJ2-7; the D gene is possibly TRBD1 (6 bases). V was pared by 7 bases and J by 1 base, with 15 bases between. The V gene's germline CDR1 is SGHRS and CDR2 YFSETQ. This CDR3 is built from 14 residues. The CDR3 sequence: CASQKDSGSYEQYF. The DNA of the CDR3 is TGCGCCAGCCAGAAGGACAGTGGTTCCTACGAGCAGTACTTC.

The rearrangement uses TRBV5-1 and TRBJ1-3; 7 bases are shared with TRBD1. CDR3 length: 15 residues. Trimming took 2 bases from V and 2 from J; bases not matched to a gene: 4. The germline CDR1 and CDR2 sequences are SGHRS and YFSETQ. DNA of the CDR3: TGCGCCAGCAGCTTCTCGACAGGGCCTGGAAACACCATATATTTT. It codes for CASSFSTGPGNTIYF.

The rearrangement uses TRBV4-1 and TRBJ2-3; D may be TRBD1 (5 bases). CDR1 is MGHRA and CDR2 is YSYEKL in the germline V gene. Trimming left V 0 bases short and J 1 base short, with 11 bases between. This CDR3 comprises 16 residues. The chain's CDR3 is CASSQDGFRGTDTQYF. CDR3 in DNA: TGCGCCAGCAGCCAAGATGGGTTCAGGGGCACAGATACGCAGTATTTT.

The genes are TRBV6-6 and TRBJ1-1, with 8 nucleotides matching TRBD1. Germline V CDR1 and CDR2: MNHNY, SVGAGI (reference sequence). The CDR3 consists of 15 residues. V was clipped by 0 bases and J by 5 bases; unmatched bases: 5. As DNA, the CDR3 is TGTGCCAGCAGTTACTCGGGCAGGGGGCGAACTGAAGCTTTCTTT. Encoded protein: CASSYSGRGRTEAFF.

V and J are TRBV7-6 and TRBJ2-3; TRBD1 matches 9 bases. From germline, CDR1 is SGHVS and CDR2 FNYEAQ. With 5 bases clipped from V and 0 bases from J, the junction kept 9 bases outside the gene matches. This CDR3 is 17 amino acids long. The CDR3 DNA sequence: TGTGCCAGCAGCCTTCGAACAGGGGGCTCTAGCACAGATACGCAGTATTTT. It codes for CASSLRTGGSSTDTQYF.

The rearrangement links TRBV6-5 to TRBJ1-6; no firm D call. Germline CDR1 reads MNHEY; CDR2 reads SVGAGI. Trimming pared 10 bases from V and 2 bases from J, leaving 12 bases between. The CDR3 is made up of 14 amino acids. The CDR3 protein is CATTASPYNSPLHF. The CDR3 nucleotides read TGTGCCACTACAGCCAGCCCCTATAATTCACCCCTCCACTTT.

V and J are TRBV6-4 and TRBJ2-3; 8 bases are shared with TRBD1. The CDR3 contains 14 residues. V lost 3 bases to trimming and J lost 1 base; unmatched junction nucleotides: 0. Germline V gene data show CDR1 as MRHNA and CDR2 as SNTAGT. In DNA form, the CDR3 reads TGTGCCAGCAGTGAGACAGGGGGCACAGATACGCAGTATTTT. Residues: CASSETGGTDTQYF.

The rearrangement uses TRBV6-6 and TRBJ2-7; TRBD2 might be the D (6 bases). The V end lost 2 bases, the J end lost 2 bases, and 10 bases lay between the germline ends. CDR1 MNHNY and CDR2 SVGAGI come from the germline V gene (reference sequence). CDR3 length equals 14 residues. CDR3 coding DNA: TGTGCCAGCAGTTACGGGGGGAGCGCCTACGAGCAGTACTTC. Protein product: CASSYGGSAYEQYF.

The chain couples TRBV11-2 to TRBJ2-5, with D possibly TRBD2 on 6 matching bases. Trimming stripped 5 bases from V and 7 bases from J, with 23 bases between. The CDR3 has 16 amino acids. CDR1 and CDR2 (germline): SGHAT, FQNNGV. In nucleotides, the CDR3 is TGTGCCAGCAGCCATTATAGCGGACCCGCGAGGGGGACCCAGTACTTC. It specifies CASSHYSGPARGTQYF.

V and J are TRBV7-9 and TRBJ1-6, with 8 bases aligning to TRBD1. Trimming at V came to 5 bases and at J to 6 bases, leaving 9 bases not matched to a gene. The CDR3 has 16 amino acids. The germline gives CDR1 SEHNR, CDR2 FQNEAQ (reference sequence). CDR3 DNA: TGTGCCAGCAGCCTTACCAACACAGGGGGTAATTCACCCCTCCACTTT. It translates to CASSLTNTGGNSPLHF.

V is TRBV6-1 and J is TRBJ2-7; 8 nucleotides align to TRBD1. Unmatched junction bases numbered 5, after V lost 5 bases and J lost 2 bases. The CDR3 is 14 residues long. Germline lookup yields CDR1 MNHNS and CDR2 SASEGT. The CDR3 sequence is CASSPQDRAYEQYF. The CDR3 coding sequence is TGTGCCAGCAGTCCCCAGGACAGGGCCTACGAGCAGTACTTC.

V and J are TRBV7-9 and TRBJ1-2; 7 bases line up with TRBD1. The CDR3 has 13 amino acids. Trimming cost V 5 bases and J 5 bases; bases outside gene matches: 5. In germline, CDR1 is SEHNR, CDR2 FQNEAQ (reference sequence). This CDR3 is CASSIGTAYGYTF. CDR3 in DNA: TGTGCCAGCAGCATCGGGACAGCGTATGGCTACACCTTC.

V and J are TRBV5-6 and TRBJ1-2; TRBD1 might be the D (6 bases). The CDR3 runs 13 residues. V was cut by 4 bases and J by 7 bases, with 14 bases left in between. Germline CDR1 is SGHDT and CDR2 is YYEEEE. CDR3 residues: CASSRDKITGYTF. The CDR3 bases are TGTGCCAGCAGCAGGGACAAGATCACTGGCTACACCTTC.

The genes are TRBV6-5 and TRBJ1-2, with TRBD1 as a possible D gene (6 bases). This CDR3 comprises 15 residues. From germline, CDR1 is MNHEY and CDR2 SVGAGI. The V end was cut by 4 bases, the J end by 7 bases, with 19 bases between. The CDR3 is CASSSRGAPFFGYTF. In DNA form, the CDR3 reads TGTGCCAGCAGTTCGCGGGGGGCTCCCTTTTTTGGCTACACCTTC.

The chain combines TRBV4-3 with TRBJ2-2; D might be TRBD1 (6 bases). Looked up from germline, CDR1 is LGHNA and CDR2 is YSLEER. The CDR3 covers 15 residues. Trimming took off 0 bases at V and 3 bases at J, with 8 bases between the two ends. The CDR3 sequence: CASSQEGADTGELFF. CDR3 coding DNA: TGCGCCAGCAGCCAAGAGGGGGCTGACACCGGGGAGCTGTTTTTT.

The chain employs TRBV5-4 and TRBJ2-7; 9 bases line up with TRBD1. J gave up 5 bases and V 4 bases, and 7 bases lay outside the gene matches. The CDR3 length is 14 residues. Germline V gene sequence: CDR1 SGHNT, CDR2 YYREEE (reference sequence). The CDR3 DNA reads as TGTGCCAGCAGCCGCGACCGGGACAGGGACGAGCAGTACTTC. This sequence encodes CASSRDRDRDEQYF.

The chain is built from TRBV5-4 and TRBJ2-3; 7 nucleotides match TRBD1. CDR3 length: 14 amino acids. CDR1 and CDR2 (germline): SGHNT, YYREEE (reference sequence). V shed 2 bases and J 2 bases; nucleotides not matched to a gene: 2. CDR3 DNA: TGTGCCAGCAGCTTCGACAGGGTCACAGATACGCAGTATTTT. Protein: CASSFDRVTDTQYF.

The chain joins TRBV9 to TRBJ1-2, with a possible D match to TRBD1 (6 bases). The CDR3 length is 15 residues. CDR1 is SGDLS, CDR2 YYNGEE, per germline. The V end lost 0 bases, the J end lost 4 bases, and 13 bases lay between the germline ends. CDR3 coding DNA: TGTGCCAGCAGCGTAGCCAAGGGACAATCCTATGGCTACACCTTC. Residues: CASSVAKGQSYGYTF.